This TCR beta chain comes out of a study of T-cell reconstitution after alpha-beta-depleted transplantation in children. This CDR3 is built from 15 residues. The V gene's germline CDR1 is MNHEY and CDR2 SMNVEV (reference sequence). Trimming left V 1 base short and J 3 bases short, with 13 bases between. This clonotype was seen a handful of times. Using unique molecular identifiers, the investigators prepared the TCRbeta library. TCRdb re-called the PCR reads through MiXCR, storing one row per CDR3 protein. In the table there are hundreds of thousands of distinct CDR3 sequences, approximately 20% of which are singletons.

V gene TRBV27 combines with J gene TRBJ2-7; possible D gene TRBD1, 5 bases. This specimen was PBMCs from the stem cell graft donor, taken from the stem cell graft. This TCR was sampled from a human donor who donated a stem cell graft to a child with acute lymphoblastic leukemia. The CDR3 spells CASSLFAGMDYEQYF. The CDR3 bases are TGTGCCAGCAGTTTATTCGCAGGGATGGACTACGAGCAGTACTTC.